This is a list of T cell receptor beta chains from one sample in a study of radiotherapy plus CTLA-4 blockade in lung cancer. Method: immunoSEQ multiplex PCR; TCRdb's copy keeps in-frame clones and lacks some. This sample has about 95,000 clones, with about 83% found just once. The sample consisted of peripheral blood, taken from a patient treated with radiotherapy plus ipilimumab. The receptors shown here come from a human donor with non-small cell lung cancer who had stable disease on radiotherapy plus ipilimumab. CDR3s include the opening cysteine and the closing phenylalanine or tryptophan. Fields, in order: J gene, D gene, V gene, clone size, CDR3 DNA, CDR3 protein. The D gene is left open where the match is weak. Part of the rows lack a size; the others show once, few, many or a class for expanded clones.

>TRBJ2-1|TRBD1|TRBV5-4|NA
TGTGCCAGCAGCCCGCCCGGGACAGGGGATGGCGAGCAGTTCTTC
CASSPPGTGDGEQFF
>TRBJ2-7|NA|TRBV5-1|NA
TGCGCCAGCAGCCACCAGGGTGTCGAGCAGTACTTC
CASSHQGVEQYF
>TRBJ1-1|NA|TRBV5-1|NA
TGCGCCAGCAGCTTGTTCGGACTAAACACTGAAGCTTTCTTT
CASSLFGLNTEAFF
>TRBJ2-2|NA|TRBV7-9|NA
TGTGCCAGCAGCGATGTCGGGAAGCGGTACACCGGGGAGCTGTTTTTT
CASSDVGKRYTGELFF
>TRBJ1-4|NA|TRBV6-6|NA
TGTGCCAGCATCAGGGAGGCAACTAATGAAAAACTGTTTTTT
CASIREATNEKLFF
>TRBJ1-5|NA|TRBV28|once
TGTGCCAGCAGCCAACAGGGCTCCTATCAGCCCCAGCATTTT
CASSQQGSYQPQHF
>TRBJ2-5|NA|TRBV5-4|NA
TGTGCCAGCGCCAGCGGGCTAAAAGAGACCCAGTACTTC
CASASGLKETQYF
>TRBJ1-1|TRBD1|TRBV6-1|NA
TGTGCCAGCCGACAGGGGACGTGGACTGAAGCTTTCTTT
CASRQGTWTEAFF
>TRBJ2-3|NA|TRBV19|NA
TGTGCCAGTAGCCGAGACGGGGCAGATACGCAGTATTTT
CASSRDGADTQYF
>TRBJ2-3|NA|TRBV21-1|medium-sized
TGTGCCAGCAATGTAACAGTGTATGCGCAGTATTTT
CASNVTVYAQYF
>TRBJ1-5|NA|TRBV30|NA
TGTGCCTGGAGTGTAGGACTGAGCAATCAGCCCCAGCATTTT
CAWSVGLSNQPQHF
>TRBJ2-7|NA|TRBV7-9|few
TGTGCCAGCAGCCCCCAGTTCGAGCAGTACTTC
CASSPQFEQYF
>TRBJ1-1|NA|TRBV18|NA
TGTGCCAGCTCACCACGGAACAGGGCAAACACTGAAGCTTTCTTT
CASSPRNRANTEAFF
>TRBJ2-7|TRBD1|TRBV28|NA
TGTGCCAGCAGTATGGACAGGGAAAGAGCCTCCTACGAGCAGTACTTC
CASSMDRERASYEQYF
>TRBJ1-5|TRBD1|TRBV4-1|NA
TGCGCCAGCAGCCGGGAACAGGGGGGCAATCAGCCCCAGCATTTT
CASSREQGGNQPQHF
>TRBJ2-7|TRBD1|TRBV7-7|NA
TGTGCTAGCAGCTTGAGCCGGGACAGGTCCTACGAGCAGTACTTC
CASSLSRDRSYEQYF
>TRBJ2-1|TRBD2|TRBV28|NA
TGTGCCACCTGGGGACTAGCGGGCCTACGCTCCTACAATGAGCAGTTCTTC
CATWGLAGLRSYNEQFF
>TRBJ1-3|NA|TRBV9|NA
TGTGCCAGCAGCCCCGTTTTGAGCTCTGGAAACACCATATATTTT
CASSPVLSSGNTIYF
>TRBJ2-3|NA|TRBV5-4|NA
TGTGCCAGCAGCCATCTGACAGGCCCTAGCACAGATACGCAGTATTTT
CASSHLTGPSTDTQYF
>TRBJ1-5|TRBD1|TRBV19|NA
TGTGCCAGTACCCCCCTCAGGGGGCGGGAGCCCCAGCATTTT
CASTPLRGREPQHF
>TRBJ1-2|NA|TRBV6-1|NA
TGTGCCAGCACAGCAGGCAACTATGGCTACACCTTC
CASTAGNYGYTF
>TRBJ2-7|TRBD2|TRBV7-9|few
TGTGCCAGCAGCGGCCGGACTAGGAGGTACGAGCAGTACTTC
CASSGRTRRYEQYF
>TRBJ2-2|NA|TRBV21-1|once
TGTGCCGGCGTAACAGGGGGCTCCGGGGAGCTGTTTTTT
CAGVTGGSGELFF
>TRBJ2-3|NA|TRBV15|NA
TGTGCCACCAGCAGAGAGTCGGGAGACTCAGCCGATACGCAGTATTTT
CATSRESGDSADTQYF
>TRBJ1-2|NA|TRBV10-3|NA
TGTGCCATCAGTGAGTCGGGACAACCAAATGGCTACACCTTC
CAISESGQPNGYTF
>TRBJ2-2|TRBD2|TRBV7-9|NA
TGTGCCAGCCGGGCAGGGAGGGGGAACACCGGGGAGCTGTTTTTT
CASRAGRGNTGELFF
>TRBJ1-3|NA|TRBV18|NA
TGTGCCAGCTCACCCCCTGGAAACACCATATATTTT
CASSPPGNTIYF